The 24 T cell receptor beta chains presented below share a single source sample, sequenced in a study of CD8 T cells in ankylosing spondylitis. General study results and limits: Several highly homologous variants formed a TCR beta motif that appeared characteristic of ankylosing spondylitis blood.

TCRdb re-called the 5' RACE reads with MiXCR, one entry per CDR3 protein. This sample carries a few hundred thousand distinct CDR3 sequences, 17% of them seen once, and the ten largest clones take approximately 0.97%. No antigen has been identified for these receptors. What was sequenced was blood, either unsorted or a sorted T cell fraction (not recorded which). The receptor source for this set is a male donor with ankylosing spondylitis.

The table lists this clonotype with a few counts. The V call is TRBV6-5, the J call TRBJ2-1; the D is unclear. V shed 0 bases and J shed 4 bases, with 7 bases lying between them. CDR1 MNHEY and CDR2 SVGAGI come from the germline V gene. There are 14 residues in the CDR3. The CDR3 nucleotides are TGTGCCAGCAGTTACTCCGCCGGGTACAATGAGCAGTTCTTC. It is translated as CASSYSAGYNEQFF.

This sequence joins TRBV3-1 and TRBJ1-2; TRBD1 matches at 11 bases. Per germline, CDR1 LGHDT and CDR2 YNNKEL (reference sequence). V lost 0 bases and J lost 6; bases outside the gene matches: 6. This CDR3 is built from 16 residues. CDR3 DNA sequence: TGTGCCAGCAGCCAAGATCACGGGACAGGGGGAAATGGCTACACCTTC. Translated: CASSQDHGTGGNGYTF.

In regard to this clonotype: At one of its ends the junction is not consistent with the germline gene, which may arise from a read error. The V and J genes are TRBV7-8 and TRBJ2-2, with 8 positions matching TRBD1. The germline CDR1 and CDR2 sequences are SGHVS and FQNEAQ. CDR3 size: 16 residues. CDR3 amino acids: CTSSQPGQDPTGELFF. The CDR3, as DNA: TGTACCAGCAGCCAACCGGGACAGGACCCCACCGGGGAGCTGTTTTTT.

V is TRBV28 and J is TRBJ2-5, with D possibly being TRBD2 (7 bases). The CDR3 is 12 amino acids. The V end was cut by 7 bases, the J end by 5 bases, with 11 bases between. Germline lookup yields CDR1 MDHEN and CDR2 SYDVKM. CDR3 nucleotide sequence: TGTGCCAGCAAGGGGGGGCTGGAGACCCAGTACTTC. This gives the protein CASKGGLETQYF.

The CDR3 coding sequence is TGTGCCAGCAGGAGGGACAAGACTACTAGCAATCAGCCCCAGCATTTT. As protein: CASRRDKTTSNQPQHF. V gene TRBV6-1 combines with J gene TRBJ1-5, with D possibly being TRBD1 (6 bases). Trimming pared 6 bases from V and 0 bases from J, leaving 15 bases between. Germline V lookup: CDR1 MNHNS, CDR2 SASEGT. There are 16 residues in the CDR3.

CDR3 amino acids: CASRKKSGDTGELFF. CDR3 in DNA: TGTGCCAGCAGGAAAAAAAGCGGGGACACCGGGGAGCTGTTTTTT. This rearrangement joins TRBV6-1 to TRBJ2-2, with TRBD2 matching 7 bases. Germline CDR1 and CDR2: MNHNS and SASEGT. The CDR3 is 15 amino acids. The trim removed 6 bases at V and 3 bases at J, leaving 7 bases unmatched.

This clonotype has more than one count but fewer than ten. V is TRBV7-9 and J is TRBJ2-7, with 9 bases identical to TRBD1. The CDR3 contains 13 residues. Germline-derived CDR1 and CDR2 are SEHNR and FQNEAQ (reference sequence). The V segment lost 6 bases and the J segment 2 bases; nucleotides outside the gene matches: 2. In nucleotides, the CDR3 is TGTGCCAGCAGGAGACAGGGGGCCTACGAGCAGTACTTC. It specifies CASRRQGAYEQYF.

This chain connects TRBV7-3 to TRBJ2-7; D assignment may be TRBD1 or TRBD2 (5 bases each). The CDR3 runs 14 residues. The V gene lost 4 bases and the J gene lost 3 bases, with 13 bases spanning the gap. Germline assignment: CDR1 SGHTA and CDR2 FQGTGA. CDR3 amino acids: CASSYLGEGYEQYF. The DNA for the CDR3 is TGTGCCAGCAGCTACTTGGGGGAAGGCTACGAGCAGTACTTC.

The chain couples TRBV12-3 or TRBV12-4 to TRBJ1-5; D is undetermined. Trimming pared 2 bases from V and 7 bases from J, leaving 9 bases between. The CDR3 length is 13 residues. The CDR3 loop is CASSLQGWQPQHF. Here the CDR3 DNA reads TGTGCCAGCAGTTTACAAGGCTGGCAGCCCCAGCATTTT.

This chain uses TRBV20-1 with TRBJ2-5; unclear D gene. The CDR3 is 12 amino acids. The germline V and J ends were trimmed by 3 bases and 3 bases, with 8 bases remaining between them. Per germline, CDR1 DFQATT and CDR2 SNEGSKA (reference sequence). CDR3 sequence (DNA): TGCAGTGCTAGCGTCGGAAAAGAGACCCAGTACTTC. It codes for CSASVGKETQYF.

This clonotype was picked up a small number of times. The rearrangement uses TRBV12-3 or TRBV12-4 and TRBJ2-6; 7 nucleotides line up with TRBD1. The CDR3 length is 19 residues. V trimming: 1 base; J trimming: 0 bases; junction bases outside the gene matches: 9. CDR3 residues: CASSLGDSSAYSGANVLTF. CDR3 DNA: TGTGCCAGCAGTTTAGGGGACAGCTCTGCATACTCTGGGGCCAACGTCCTGACTTTC.

The chain joins TRBV29-1 to TRBJ1-2; 9 bases agree with TRBD1. The germline gives CDR1 SQVTM, CDR2 ANQGSEA. This CDR3 has 13 residues. The ends lost 2 bases at V and 6 bases at J; junction bases unmatched: 4. The CDR3 region is CSVEPWTGDGYTF. The DNA of the CDR3 is TGCAGCGTTGAACCCTGGACAGGGGATGGCTACACCTTC.

This clonotype was detected only a few times. The V gene is TRBV27, the J gene TRBJ2-3; D perhaps matches TRBD1 (6 bases). The CDR3 consists of 15 residues. The V gene lost 1 base and the J gene lost 1 base, with 9 bases spanning the gap. Looked up from germline, CDR1 is MNHEY and CDR2 is SMNVEV (reference sequence). The chain's CDR3 is CASSLLGHRTDTQYF. In DNA, the CDR3 is TGTGCCAGCAGTTTATTGGGACACCGCACAGATACGCAGTATTTT.

This clonotype was found a few times. This chain connects TRBV18 to TRBJ2-5; 7 bases agree with TRBD2. This CDR3 spans 16 amino acids. Trimming cost V 2 bases and J 5 bases; bases outside gene matches: 11. CDR1 is KGHSH and CDR2 is LQKENI in the germline V gene. CDR3 sequence reads: CASSPSNAGVGETQYF. In nucleotides, the CDR3 is TGTGCCAGCTCACCATCCAACGCGGGAGTGGGGGAGACCCAGTACTTC. The full variable domain, its missing parts supplied by reference TRBV18 and TRBJ2-5, is NAGVMQNPRHLVRRRGQEARLRCSPMKGHSHVYWYRQLPEEGLKFMVYLQKENIIDESGMPKERFSAEFPKEGPSILRIQQVVRGDSAAYFCASSPSNAGVGETQYFGPGTRLLVL.

The chain recombines TRBV12-3 or TRBV12-4 with TRBJ2-7; maybe TRBD2 (6 bases). There are 14 residues in the CDR3. V was trimmed by 5 bases and J by 4 bases, leaving 15 bases between them. The CDR3 is CASSVLIGTYEQYF. The CDR3 nucleotides are TGTGCCAGCAGTGTACTCATAGGGACTTACGAGCAGTACTTC.

The chain has TRBV7-9 and TRBJ2-7; TRBD1 aligns across 7 bases. Trimming took 7 bases from V and 5 from J; bases not matched to a gene: 14. The CDR3 runs 15 residues. CDR1 SEHNR and CDR2 FQNEAQ come from the germline V gene (reference sequence). The CDR3 reads CASMHEGGASDEQYF. DNA of the CDR3: TGTGCCAGCATGCATGAAGGGGGCGCGTCGGACGAGCAGTACTTC.

J is TRBJ2-7 and V is TRBV7-2; 8 positions agree with TRBD2. V lost 5 bases to trimming and J lost 1 base; unmatched junction nucleotides: 7. Germline loops: CDR1 SGHTA, CDR2 FQGNSA. This CDR3 is 15 amino acids long. The CDR3: CASSQQRGSSYEQYF. DNA of the CDR3: TGTGCCAGCAGCCAACAGCGGGGGTCTTCCTACGAGCAGTACTTC.

The sample holds a few counts of this clonotype. In DNA form, the CDR3 reads TGCAGCGCTGGACAGGGAGGGTCCTATGGCTACACCTTC. Residues: CSAGQGGSYGYTF. The chain has TRBV29-1 and TRBJ1-2; 8 nucleotides match TRBD1. After removal of 7 bases from V and 4 bases from J, the junction contained 8 bases not matched to a gene. The CDR3 extends over 13 amino acids. Germline-derived CDR1 and CDR2 are SQVTM and ANQGSEA. The variable domain in full, with the rest retrieved from reference TRBV29-1 and TRBJ1-2, is SAVISQKPSRDICQRGTSLTIQCQVDSQVTMMFWYRQQPGQSLTLIATANQGSEATYESGFVIDKFPISRPNLTFSTLTVSNMSPEDSSIYLCSAGQGGSYGYTFGSGTRLTVV.

V is TRBV20-1 and J is TRBJ2-3; D unclear. V lost 3 bases, J lost 6 bases, and 16 bases lay in between. Per the germline V gene, CDR1 is DFQATT and CDR2 is SNEGSKA (reference sequence). The CDR3 is made up of 14 amino acids. The CDR3: CSASRTSGQDTQYF. The CDR3 DNA is TGCAGTGCTAGTAGGACCAGTGGCCAGGATACGCAGTATTTT.

The chain combines TRBV7-8 with TRBJ1-6, with D tentatively TRBD1 (6 bases). Per germline, CDR1 SGHVS and CDR2 FQNEAQ. The CDR3 contains 13 residues. Trimming shortened V by 5 bases and J by 8 bases, and 10 bases separated the two germline ends. The CDR3 DNA reads as TGTGCCAGCAGCCACAGGGAGGATTCACCCCTCCACTTT. As protein: CASSHREDSPLHF.

The chain couples TRBV5-6 to TRBJ1-2; D remains ambiguous. Deletions cut 0 bases from V and 6 bases from J, with 6 bases between. The CDR3 sequence is 12 residues long. Germline-derived CDR1 and CDR2 are SGHDT and YYEEEE. As DNA, the CDR3 is TGTGCCAGCAGCTTGGAGAACAATGGCTACACCTTC. It codes for CASSLENNGYTF.

V gene TRBV20-1 combines with J gene TRBJ1-4; 7 nucleotides agree with TRBD1. The CDR3 is made up of 14 amino acids. J lost 8 bases, V lost 5 bases, and 11 bases had no gene match. In germline, CDR1 is DFQATT, CDR2 SNEGSKA (reference sequence). Here the CDR3 reads CSARDSPRGEKLFF. Here the CDR3 DNA reads TGCAGTGCTCGGGACAGCCCGAGGGGGGAAAAACTGTTTTTT.

This clonotype was observed a handful of times. The genes are TRBV9 and TRBJ1-3; D call uncertain. Trimming cost V 6 bases and J 0 bases, with 13 bases left between them. Germline-derived CDR1 and CDR2 are SGDLS and YYNGEE. CDR3 size: 15 residues. The CDR3 coding sequence is TGTGCCAGCACCAGAGGCGCCAACTCTGGAAACACCATATATTTT. It codes for CASTRGANSGNTIYF.

The V call is TRBV6-1, the J call TRBJ1-1; TRBD1 matches at 7 bases. The germline V gene has CDR1 MNHNS and CDR2 SASEGT. The CDR3 sequence is 14 residues long. V shed 5 bases, J shed 3 bases, and the junction held 6 bases outside the gene matches. The CDR3 sequence is CASSRTGEHTEAFF. The CDR3 DNA is TGTGCCAGCAGTCGCACAGGGGAGCACACTGAAGCTTTCTTT.